This T cell receptor (beta chain) was recorded in a study of blood T cell repertoires in COVID-19 (dated by TCRdb to between 2020 and 2021). A note on the overall study: Collaborator samples came from the United States, Italy and Spain and covered acute and convalescent phases of COVID-19. The material from the prospective study consisted of cDNA or gDNA derived from T cells, B-cell-depleted T cells, or PBMCs. Subjects who had been exposed to COVID-19, were actively infected with it, or had recovered from it provided the deeply sampled blood TCRbeta repertoires that made up the dataset. The repertoires were released in a freely available public database meant as a resource for research on the immune response to SARS-CoV-2. The samples were drawn from the first 160 participants of the ongoing ImmuneRACE study and from 950 to 1,500 subjects provided by 6 global collaborators. The sample metadata nearly always contained a de-identified subject ID, COVID-19 status, age in years and sex. Where available, HLA class I and class II types were obtained from metadata supplied by the sample provider rather than from assay-based typing.

In the germline V gene (reference sequence), CDR1 corresponds to SEHNR and CDR2 to FQNEAQ. The CDR3 holds 15 amino acids from the cysteine to the phenylalanine. Only the CDR3 region is kept as DNA, spanning 45 bases read in frame from base 1. The trim is 1 base for V and 5 bases for J, with a gap of 14 bases between the germline ends. To note about this clone: Its binding antigen is unknown. No per-base quality is available; no much larger clone lies one base away.

The research as a whole found: Clinical and demographic metadata were provided uncurated, with the amount varying by source and participant.

TCRbeta CDR3 regions were amplified from genomic DNA using the immunoSEQ Assay, a bias-controlled multiplex PCR. The study's processing was this. The number of nucleated cells in each sample was estimated from the amplification of reference gene primers within the assay. To quantify the absolute abundance of each unique TCRbeta CDR3 rearrangement, sequence reads were collapsed and filtered. For each sample, productive Simpson clonality was calculated as the square root of Simpson's diversity index over productive rearrangements. Entries here come from immuneACCESS through TCRdb and include only in-frame sequences with V and J called. Some clones fail to appear in such tables; in the studies checked, an unresolved V gene covers under half of the shortfall, and the cause of the remainder is unknown. V and J calls and clone size come straight from that table; D and trimming were deduced from the DNA. This sample gives 370,000 or so clones in total; around 87% of them show up just once. Of the sample, 1.3% falls within the top ten clones.

Participants in the prospective study were aged about 18 to 100 years, lived in some 24 United States geographic areas, and enrolled through a virtual design. Cohort assignment in the prospective study relied on participant-reported clinical history from a screening survey and a study questionnaire. Recovered participants in ImmuneRACE Cohort 3 were defined by two consecutive negative NP/OP PCR tests, clearance by a healthcare professional, or resolution of symptoms. Each participant in the prospective study had whole blood, serum and a nasopharyngeal or oropharyngeal swab collected by mobile phlebotomists. Additional blood draws and questionnaires over an approximately two-month period could optionally be provided by prospective study participants. Before DNA extraction, prospective study blood samples were shipped either frozen or at room temperature.

The receptor comes from a man in his thirties or forties who had recovered from COVID-19. Sequenced: PBMCs or T cells enriched from blood (not recorded which). The rearranged segments are TRBV7-9 and TRBJ2-5; a tentative D match to TRBD2 spans 5 bases. In nucleotide form, the sequence is TGTGCCAGCAGCTTAGTAGGTTACGGGGAGGAGACCCAGTACTTC. Protein translation: CASSLVGYGEETQYF.